One sample yielded the 21 T cell receptor beta chains listed below, sequenced in a study of tumor-infiltrating lymphocytes in localized non-small cell lung cancer (dated by TCRdb to the early 2020s). Libraries were prepared through the immunoSEQ multiplex PCR assay. TCRdb took this table from immuneACCESS and kept in-frame rearrangements with V and J called. Such tables lack part of the clones; where checked against another copy, unresolved V genes explain under half of the gap, and the rest is unexplained. This sample gives thousands of clones in total; around 79% of them show up just once. Less than 15% of the sample rests with the top ten. Source material: uninvolved lung tissue not adjacent to the tumor. These receptor sequences come from a human donor with non-small cell lung cancer.

The chain uses TRBV19 and TRBJ1-5; 9 nucleotides agree with TRBD1. V lost 7 bases, J lost 6 bases, and 16 bases stayed unmatched. The CDR3 totals 17 residues. Germline CDR1 and CDR2: LNHDA and SQIVND (reference sequence). The CDR3 DNA is TGTGCCAGTACCAGTAGTAAATGGACAGGGGTTCTTCAGCCCCAGCATTTT. As protein: CASTSSKWTGVLQPQHF. Based on the CDR3 plus reference TRBV19 and TRBJ1-5, the full variable domain is DGGITQSPKYLFRKEGQNVTLSCEQNLNHDAMYWYRQDPGQGLRLIYYSQIVNDFQKGDIAEGYSVSREKKESFPLTVTSAQKNPTAFYLCASTSSKWTGVLQPQHFGDGTRLSIL.

Only a few counts were recorded for this clone. The chain employs TRBV19 and TRBJ1-3; tentatively, D is TRBD1 (6 bases). The CDR3 covers 15 residues. Germline values: CDR1 LNHDA, CDR2 SQIVND (reference sequence). The V gene lost 6 bases and the J gene lost 2 bases, with 14 bases spanning the gap. The CDR3 DNA is TGTGCCAGTAGCGTCACAGGGTCCCCTGGAAACACCATATATTTT. As protein: CASSVTGSPGNTIYF.

V and J are TRBV2 and TRBJ1-2; TRBD1 is a possible D gene (5 bases). V lost 7 bases, J lost 0 bases, and 12 bases lay in between. From germline, CDR1 is SNHLY and CDR2 FYNNEI. The CDR3 totals 14 residues. The CDR3 loop reads CASTLQGPNYGYTF. The DNA of the CDR3 is TGTGCCAGCACCCTCCAGGGACCTAACTATGGCTACACCTTC.

V is TRBV6-5 and J is TRBJ1-2; no definite D call. This CDR3 is built from 15 residues. The V and J ends lost 2 bases and 4 bases respectively, with 14 bases between them. The V gene's germline CDR1 is MNHEY and CDR2 SVGAGI. The CDR3 is CASSYDPGDPYGYTF. DNA of the CDR3: TGTGCCAGCAGTTACGACCCAGGCGACCCCTATGGCTACACCTTC.

The rearrangement uses TRBV7-3 and TRBJ1-4; 8 bases are a match to TRBD1. This CDR3 has 17 residues. The V and J ends lost 2 bases and 2 bases, in that order; junction bases with no gene match: 7. Germline V gene sequence: CDR1 SGHTA, CDR2 FQGTGA. Here the CDR3 reads CASSLWTGRDTNEKLFF. The CDR3 DNA sequence: TGTGCCAGCAGCTTATGGACAGGGAGGGATACTAATGAAAAACTGTTTTTT.

This clone was seen just once. The J gene is TRBJ2-2, the V gene TRBV19; D gene ambiguous. Germline CDR1 reads LNHDA; CDR2 reads SQIVND (reference sequence). V was shortened by 4 bases and J by 0 bases, with 3 bases between the two germline ends. The CDR3 runs 13 residues. CDR3 nucleotides: TGTGCCAGTAGTAACCCGAACACCGGGGAGCTGTTTTTT. Protein: CASSNPNTGELFF.

This chain links TRBV10-3 with TRBJ1-2; 7 bases line up with TRBD1. V shed 3 bases, J shed 6 bases, and the junction held 1 base outside the gene matches. The germline V gene has CDR1 ENHRY and CDR2 SYGVKD. There are 12 residues in the CDR3. This CDR3 is CAISEGTDGYTF. The CDR3 bases are TGTGCCATCAGTGAAGGGACAGATGGCTACACCTTC.

The chain links TRBV10-3 to TRBJ1-1, with TRBD1 matching 9 bases. CDR3 length: 14 amino acids. Looked up from germline, CDR1 is ENHRY and CDR2 is SYGVKD. The ends lost 7 bases at V and 4 bases at J; junction bases unmatched: 7. CDR3 nucleotide sequence: TGTGCCATCACCACGGGACAGGGAGGCACTGAAGCTTTCTTT. It codes for CAITTGQGGTEAFF.

The genes are TRBV29-1 and TRBJ2-1, with TRBD2 matching 7 bases. The V gene end was trimmed by 3 bases and the J gene end by 0 bases; junction bases not matched to a gene: 5. The germline V gene has CDR1 SQVTM and CDR2 ANQGSEA. CDR3 length equals 15 residues. The CDR3 DNA follows: TGCAGCGTTGATGGGCGGGAGAGCTCCTACAATGAGCAGTTCTTC. Its protein is CSVDGRESSYNEQFF.

This sequence joins TRBV29-1 and TRBJ2-4; D remains unclear. CDR1 SQVTM and CDR2 ANQGSEA come from the germline V gene. The CDR3 runs 13 residues. V was pared by 5 bases and J by 0 bases, with 8 bases between. The CDR3 coding sequence is TGCAGCGTTTTCCCCCTAGCCAAAAACATTCAGTACTTC. This codes for CSVFPLAKNIQYF. Looking up the rest from reference TRBV29-1 and TRBJ2-4 gives the full variable domain: SAVISQKPSRDICQRGTSLTIQCQVDSQVTMMFWYRQQPGQSLTLIATANQGSEATYESGFVIDKFPISRPNLTFSTLTVSNMSPEDSSIYLCSVFPLAKNIQYFGAGTRLSVL.

V gene TRBV28 combines with J gene TRBJ2-2; D gene ambiguous. Germline CDR1 reads MDHEN; CDR2 reads SYDVKM. Trimming cost V 5 bases and J 10 bases, with 11 bases left between them. The CDR3 contains 12 residues. The CDR3 loop reads CASSLDFEELFF. The CDR3, as DNA: TGTGCCAGCAGTCTAGACTTTGAGGAGCTGTTTTTT.

V gene TRBV27 combines with J gene TRBJ2-2; D uncertain. Germline V gene lookup returns CDR1 MNHEY and CDR2 SMNVEV (reference sequence). The CDR3 consists of 14 residues. V was clipped by 5 bases and J by 0 bases, with 7 bases between them. The CDR3 spells CASSGRSNTGELFF. CDR3 DNA: TGTGCCAGCAGTGGACGGTCGAACACCGGGGAGCTGTTTTTT.

This rearrangement joins TRBV6-5 to TRBJ1-1; no reliable D call. Germline CDR1 is MNHEY and CDR2 is SVGAGI. V lost 3 bases to trimming and J lost 2 bases, with 7 bases between them. The length of the CDR3 is 13 residues. The CDR3 DNA sequence: TGTGCCAGCAGTTATGAGGGTAACACTGAAGCTTTCTTT. Translation: CASSYEGNTEAFF.

This chain links TRBV29-1 with TRBJ1-1; no definite D call. Deletions cut 7 bases from V and 1 base from J, with 10 bases between. Looked up from germline, CDR1 is SQVTM and CDR2 is ANQGSEA. This CDR3 spans 12 amino acids. The CDR3 bases are TGCAGCGCGCGCAGGAGGAACACTGAAGCTTTCTTT. This translates into CSARRRNTEAFF. Complete variable domain (other parts from reference TRBV29-1 and TRBJ1-1): SAVISQKPSRDICQRGTSLTIQCQVDSQVTMMFWYRQQPGQSLTLIATANQGSEATYESGFVIDKFPISRPNLTFSTLTVSNMSPEDSSIYLCSARRRNTEAFFGQGTRLTVV.

The chain is built from TRBV27 and TRBJ2-5; D gene unclear. This CDR3 has 12 residues. Germline V gives CDR1 MNHEY, CDR2 SMNVEV (reference sequence). Trimming left V 0 bases short and J 2 bases short, with 1 base between. The CDR3 region is CASSLSQETQYF. CDR3 DNA sequence: TGTGCCAGCAGTTTATCTCAAGAGACCCAGTACTTC.

V gene TRBV19 combines with J gene TRBJ2-7; D perhaps matches TRBD2 (6 bases). V lost 5 bases to trimming and J lost 4 bases, with 12 bases between them. Looked up from germline, CDR1 is LNHDA and CDR2 is SQIVND (reference sequence). CDR3 size: 13 residues. CDR3 region: CASSAWGGYEQYF. In DNA, the CDR3 is TGTGCCAGTAGTGCCTGGGGAGGTTACGAGCAGTACTTC.

J is TRBJ1-4 and V is TRBV27, with D perhaps TRBD1 (6 bases). CDR1 is MNHEY and CDR2 is SMNVEV in the germline V gene (reference sequence). The CDR3 totals 13 residues. Trimming cost V 3 bases and J 8 bases, with 10 bases left between them. As DNA, the CDR3 is TGTGCCAGCAGTTTTACAGGGAAGGAAAAACTGTTTTTT. As protein: CASSFTGKEKLFF.

J is TRBJ1-4 and V is TRBV28, with D possibly being TRBD1 (6 bases). V was cut by 3 bases and J by 6 bases, with 20 bases left in between. CDR1 and CDR2 (germline): MDHEN, SYDVKM. The CDR3 totals 17 residues. In nucleotides, the CDR3 is TGTGCCAGCAGTTTTCTGGGGGGCGGGGGTTGGTATGAAAAACTGTTTTTT. Protein: CASSFLGGGGWYEKLFF.

V is TRBV27 and J is TRBJ1-2; D uncertain. In germline, CDR1 is MNHEY, CDR2 SMNVEV (reference sequence). CDR3 length equals 14 residues. V was shortened by 5 bases and J by 0 bases, with 10 bases between the two germline ends. The CDR3 spells CASSRWGSNYGYTF. Written as DNA, the CDR3 is TGTGCCAGCAGTCGGTGGGGATCTAACTATGGCTACACCTTC.

CDR3 DNA sequence: TGTGCCATCAGGGGAACTGGGCGGACCCAATACGAGCAGTACTTC. Translated: CAIRGTGRTQYEQYF. The J gene is TRBJ2-7, the V gene TRBV10-3; D is uncertain. CDR1 is ENHRY and CDR2 is SYGVKD in the germline V gene. The CDR3 is 15 amino acids. The germline V and J ends were trimmed by 6 bases and 4 bases, with 19 bases remaining between them.

The chain is built from TRBV28 and TRBJ2-3; 12 bases are shared with TRBD2. V lost 5 bases to trimming and J lost 5 bases; unmatched junction nucleotides: 8. The germline gives CDR1 MDHEN, CDR2 SYDVKM. This CDR3 is built from 16 residues. CDR3 sequence reads: CASSMTSGSGLDTQYF. In DNA, the CDR3 is TGTGCCAGCAGTATGACTAGCGGGAGTGGACTAGATACGCAGTATTTT.